These 11 T cell receptor beta chains share one sample of origin, sequenced in a study of blood T cell repertoires in COVID-19. Generated by immunoSEQ multiplex PCR, the TCRdb table keeps only in-frame clones and is missing some. The profile shows over 200,000 clones, roughly four fifths of them singletons. Input material: PBMCs or T cells enriched from blood (not recorded which). These receptors all come from a man aged 40-49 years who had recovered from COVID-19.

V is TRBV27 and J is TRBJ1-1, with TRBD1 matching 8 bases. Germline V CDR1 and CDR2: MNHEY, SMNVEV (reference sequence). The CDR3 length is 16 residues. With 3 bases clipped from V and 4 bases from J, the junction kept 10 bases outside the gene matches. CDR3 sequence reads: CASSFGQGRLFTEAFF. In nucleotides, the CDR3 is TGTGCCAGCAGTTTTGGACAGGGCAGGTTGTTCACTGAAGCTTTCTTT.

V gene TRBV2 combines with J gene TRBJ2-7; TRBD1 agrees at 7 bases. Germline CDR1 is SNHLY and CDR2 is FYNNEI. The CDR3 covers 12 residues. The V gene end was trimmed by 7 bases and the J gene end by 3 bases; junction bases not matched to a gene: 3. The CDR3 region has the DNA TGTGCCAGCAAGCAGGGGGACTACGAGCAGTACTTC. Translating it yields CASKQGDYEQYF.

V and J are TRBV18 and TRBJ1-5; possible D gene TRBD1, 5 bases. Trimming cost V 3 bases and J 3 bases, with 9 bases left between them. This CDR3 is built from 14 residues. The germline V gene encodes CDR1 KGHSH and CDR2 LQKENI. The CDR3 protein is CASSPSTDNQPQHF. In nucleotides, the CDR3 is TGTGCCAGCTCACCTTCGACAGACAATCAGCCCCAGCATTTT. Looking up the rest from reference TRBV18 and TRBJ1-5 gives the full variable domain: NAGVMQNPRHLVRRRGQEARLRCSPMKGHSHVYWYRQLPEEGLKFMVYLQKENIIDESGMPKERFSAEFPKEGPSILRIQQVVRGDSAAYFCASSPSTDNQPQHFGDGTRLSIL.

This clone appeared a single time. V gene TRBV9 combines with J gene TRBJ2-7, with a possible D match to TRBD1 (6 bases). The CDR3 sequence is 15 residues long. Trimming cost V 1 base and J 2 bases, with 13 bases left between them. Germline assignment: CDR1 SGDLS and CDR2 YYNGEE. Written as DNA, the CDR3 is TGTGCCAGCAGCGTACATCGGGACAAACCCTACGAGCAGTACTTC. This sequence encodes CASSVHRDKPYEQYF.

The genes are TRBV11-2 and TRBJ2-3, with D uncertain. CDR1 is SGHAT and CDR2 is FQNNGV in the germline V gene. The CDR3 sequence is 12 residues long. Trimming removed 1 base from V and 5 bases from J, with 4 bases in between. CDR3 sequence reads: CASSLVGDTQYF. The DNA for the CDR3 is TGTGCCAGCAGCTTAGTCGGAGATACGCAGTATTTT.

DNA of the CDR3: TGTGCCAGTAGAAATTCACCCCTCCACTTT. Translation: CASRNSPLHF. The V and J genes are TRBV6-8 and TRBJ1-6; D call uncertain. V dropped 9 bases and J dropped 7 bases, with 4 bases sitting between them. The CDR3 consists of 10 residues. Germline V gene data show CDR1 as MNHGY and CDR2 as SAAAGT.

The rearrangement links TRBV24-1 to TRBJ2-7, with 7 bases matching TRBD1. J was trimmed by 0 bases and V by 9 bases; bases with no gene match: 13. The CDR3 runs 16 residues. CDR1 and CDR2 (germline): KGHDR, SFDVKD. The chain's CDR3 is CATEGTDRVSSYEQYF. CDR3 nucleotide sequence: TGTGCCACCGAGGGGACAGACAGGGTCAGCTCCTACGAGCAGTACTTC.

The chain carries TRBV3-1 (or the pseudogene TRBV3-2) and TRBJ2-7; 8 nucleotides match TRBD1. From germline, CDR1 is LGHDT and CDR2 YNNKEL (reference sequence). The CDR3 contains 15 residues. J lost 7 bases, V lost 4 bases, and 12 bases had no gene match. CDR3 coding DNA: TGTGCCAGCAGCCGCCAGGGGGCTACGGGCGAGGAGCAGTACTTC. The encoded protein is CASSRQGATGEEQYF.

This chain joins TRBV19 and TRBJ1-2, with TRBD1 matching over 8 bases. The germline V gene has CDR1 LNHDA and CDR2 SQIVND (reference sequence). V trimming: 4 bases; J trimming: 4 bases; junction bases outside the gene matches: 5. This CDR3 spans 14 amino acids. For the CDR3, the DNA is TGTGCCAGTAGTAGCGGACAGGGTACCTATGGCTACACCTTC. Residues: CASSSGQGTYGYTF. Combining the CDR3 with reference TRBV19 and TRBJ1-2 gives the whole variable domain DGGITQSPKYLFRKEGQNVTLSCEQNLNHDAMYWYRQDPGQGLRLIYYSQIVNDFQKGDIAEGYSVSREKKESFPLTVTSAQKNPTAFYLCASSSGQGTYGYTFGSGTRLTVV.

The chain is built from TRBV19 and TRBJ2-7; weak D call: TRBD2 (5 bases). This CDR3 is 15 amino acids long. CDR1 and CDR2 from the germline V gene are LNHDA and SQIVND (reference sequence). The V and J ends lost 1 base and 2 bases respectively, with 12 bases between them. CDR3 bases: TGTGCCAGTAGTATAGGCCGGGGTGGCCCCTACGAGCAGTACTTC. Residues: CASSIGRGGPYEQYF.

This clone was picked up a small number of times. Other DNA sequences in this sample translate to the same CDR3. The chain links TRBV11-2 to TRBJ2-2, with 10 positions matching TRBD1. Germline CDR1 is SGHAT and CDR2 is FQNNGV. The length of the CDR3 is 17 residues. V lost 5 bases and J lost 5; bases outside the gene matches: 11. CDR3 amino acids: CASSPAGGTGVTGELFF. CDR3 DNA: TGTGCCAGCAGCCCAGCAGGCGGGACAGGGGTAACCGGGGAGCTGTTTTTT.